This record covers a single T cell receptor (beta chain). Its target is unknown. This CDR3 is built from 16 residues. V lost 0 bases and J lost 3; bases outside the gene matches: 9. Germline V CDR1 and CDR2: SGHRS, YFSETQ. Thyroid surgery was preceded by no treatment in any patient. The data are from a study of metastatic and nonmetastatic thyroid tumors. Study findings and constraints: Significantly higher TCR beta diversity was reportedly seen in malignant thyroid tumors than benign nodules, in blood and tumor.

MiXCR re-clonotyped the PCR reads for TCRdb. The sample includes tens of thousands of clones, about 30% seen only once; the top ten take under 13%. The source material was blood. The chain links TRBV5-1 to TRBJ2-7; 7 nucleotides align to TRBD2. This sequence was found in a male donor with papillary thyroid cancer or a benign thyroid nodule (not recorded which). Some clones in this sample may be carry-over from other donors' samples. In nucleotides, the CDR3 is TGCGCCAGCAGCTTGGGATGGGGCGGGAGCGACTACGAGCAGTACTTC. Residues: CASSLGWGGSDYEQYF.